The present T cell receptor (beta chain) was sequenced within a study of blood T cells in healthy people across ages. Combining a sample-barcoded 5' primer with a J-beta primer mix, a second PCR ran for roughly 6 to 12 cycles. TCRdb re-called the 5' RACE reads through MiXCR, storing one row per CDR3 protein. Among about 1,500,000 distinct CDR3 sequences listed, 28% were seen once. This clonotype was seen a handful of times. The receptor comes from a woman aged 30 to 39 in good health. The sample consisted of blood.

This CDR3 is CASSPVGTGMRGYTF. CDR3 sequence (DNA): TGTGCCAGCAGCCCCGTCGGGACAGGGATGCGCGGCTACACCTTC. The J gene is TRBJ1-2, the V gene TRBV7-9, with TRBD1 matching 9 bases. V shed 5 bases, J shed 8 bases, and the junction held 12 bases outside the gene matches. CDR3 length: 15 amino acids. Germline V gene sequence: CDR1 SEHNR, CDR2 FQNEAQ (reference sequence).